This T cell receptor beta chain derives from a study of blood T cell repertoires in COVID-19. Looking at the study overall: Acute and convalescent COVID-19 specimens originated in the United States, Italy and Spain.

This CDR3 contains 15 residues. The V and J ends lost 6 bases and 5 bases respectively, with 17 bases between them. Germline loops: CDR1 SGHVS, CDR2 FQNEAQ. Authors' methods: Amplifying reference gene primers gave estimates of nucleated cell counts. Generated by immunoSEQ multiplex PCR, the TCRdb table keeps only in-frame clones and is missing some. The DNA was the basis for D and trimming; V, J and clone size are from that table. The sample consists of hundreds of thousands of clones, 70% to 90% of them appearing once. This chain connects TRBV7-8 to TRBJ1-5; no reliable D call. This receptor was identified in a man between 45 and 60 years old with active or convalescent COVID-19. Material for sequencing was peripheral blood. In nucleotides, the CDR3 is TGTGCCAGCAGTCCAGAGCGTAGGGAGCATCAGCCCCAGCATTTT. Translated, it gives CASSPERREHQPQHF.